This T cell receptor (beta chain) derives from a study of esophageal squamous cell carcinoma under preoperative chemotherapy (dated by TCRdb to the late 2010s). For the study in its entirety: TCR repertoires were profiled in both peripheral blood T cells and tumor-infiltrating lymphocytes. The study assessed how paclitaxel-nedaplatin chemotherapy affected T-cell receptor repertoires in patients with esophageal squamous cell carcinoma. Five patients with primary esophageal squamous cell carcinoma were included in the cohort. Repertoires were compared between samples taken before and after paclitaxel-nedaplatin therapy.

The CDR3 numbers 14 residues from cysteine through phenylalanine. Left in the record is the CDR3 DNA by itself, 42 bases read in frame from the first base. Trimming costs V 1 base and J 6 bases, and their ends lie 9 bases apart. CDR1 and CDR2, per the germline V gene (reference sequence), are SGHAT and FQDESV. This clonotype was found many times. It lacks a known antigen. No clone much larger than this one lies a single base away; base qualities are absent. This sample's time point label indicates: before preoperative PTX-NDP chemotherapy. Paclitaxel-nedaplatin was administered to patients as preoperative chemotherapy before surgery. Broader findings and caveats from the paper: Paclitaxel-nedaplatin therapy induced immediate and substantial clonotype frequency changes, with contraction more likely among abundant clones than amplification. The cohort was small, with only five or six patients with esophageal squamous cell carcinoma analyzed. After chemotherapy, peripheral T cells showed a significant rise in TCR diversity, whereas tumor-infiltrating lymphocytes did not. Rather than arising solely from local clonal changes, post-treatment tumor-infiltrating lymphocytes appeared to come partly from peripheral T cells that migrated into the tumor.

Receptors were amplified or captured by PCR. TCRdb names HiSeq X Ten as the instrument used. High-throughput sequencing was used to characterize TCR repertoires. The public reads were reprocessed in TCRdb via fastp at Q25 and MiXCR, keeping in-frame beta chains. Merged by CDR3 protein, the rows form single entries marked with the most common genes and DNA. The sample records about 6,600 distinct CDR3 sequences, less than 40% of which are singletons. Together, the top ten hold 11% to 15% of the sample. The sample was acquired from a patient given preoperative chemotherapy. The clonotype was recovered from a human donor with esophageal squamous cell carcinoma. The donor label of this sample is uncertain. Rearrangement joined TRBV11-1 to TRBJ2-2; the D gene cannot be named for sure. The CDR3 protein sequence reads: CASSLGDGAGELFF. The DNA sequence is as follows: TGTGCCAGCAGCTTAGGAGATGGGGCCGGGGAGCTGTTTTTT.